The 12 T cell receptor beta chains reported below all come from one sample, sequenced in a study of T cells in Graves' hyperthyroidism and ophthalmopathy. RNA transcripts served as the template for amplifying TCR beta CDR3 regions. The HTBI primer set was used in a first-round RT-PCR of the TCR CDR3. TCRdb called the multiplex PCR reads again in MiXCR, with one record for every CDR3 protein. The sample holds about 840,000 distinct CDR3 sequences; 35% to 45% are singletons and the top ten take 8% to 9%. Sequenced input: blood. These receptors all stem from a man between 18 and 29 years old with Graves' hyperthyroidism.

This clonotype was detected ten times or more. The rearrangement uses TRBV2 and TRBJ2-5, with 9 bases fitting TRBD1. J was trimmed by 5 bases and V by 6 bases; bases with no gene match: 4. This CDR3 contains 13 residues. CDR1 SNHLY and CDR2 FYNNEI come from the germline V gene. The CDR3 loop reads CASSEGTGETQYF. The CDR3 coding sequence is TGTGCCAGCAGCGAGGGGACAGGGGAGACCCAGTACTTC.

The chain recombines TRBV7-9 with TRBJ2-2; TRBD2 matches 8 bases. The trim removed 8 bases at V and 5 bases at J, leaving 4 bases unmatched. The V gene's germline CDR1 is SEHNR and CDR2 FQNEAQ (reference sequence). This CDR3 contains 13 residues. CDR3 sequence: CASPGGETGELFF. In DNA, the CDR3 is TGTGCCAGCCCGGGGGGGGAAACCGGGGAGCTGTTTTTT.

The chain combines TRBV25-1 with TRBJ2-2; D is possibly TRBD2 (5 bases). Trimming took off 8 bases at V and 8 bases at J, with 12 bases between the two ends. Germline CDR1 is MGHDK and CDR2 is SYGVNS. The CDR3 covers 12 residues. CDR3 sequence: CASGSGIGELFF. The CDR3 DNA reads as TGTGCCAGCGGATCGGGAATTGGGGAGCTGTTTTTT.

In its sample, this clonotype was seen a few times. The CDR3 region is CASSPGVGSGTYEQYF. The CDR3 bases are TGTGCCAGTAGTCCGGGTGTCGGGTCGGGTACCTACGAGCAGTACTTC. The chain uses TRBV19 and TRBJ2-7; D gene unclear. Germline loops: CDR1 LNHDA, CDR2 SQIVND (reference sequence). V shed 5 bases and J shed 2 bases, with 19 bases lying between them. The CDR3 covers 16 residues.

This clonotype was counted a single time. The rearrangement links TRBV4-1 to TRBJ2-7; possible D gene TRBD2, 6 bases. The V gene lost 3 bases and the J gene lost 1 base, with 10 bases spanning the gap. CDR1 MGHRA and CDR2 YSYEKL come from the germline V gene. This CDR3 is built from 14 residues. The CDR3 nucleotides are TGCGCCAGCAGCCACGGGGAGGTTTCCTACGAGCAGTACTTC. Amino acids: CASSHGEVSYEQYF.

The chain is built from TRBV7-2 and TRBJ2-7, with 9 bases that match TRBD2. Germline V gene data show CDR1 as SGHTA and CDR2 as FQGNSA. V shed 5 bases, J shed 3 bases, and the junction held 11 bases outside the gene matches. This CDR3 comprises 16 residues. CDR3 sequence reads: CASSQSSAGGYYEQYF. In DNA form, the CDR3 reads TGTGCCAGCAGCCAATCTTCAGCGGGAGGTTACTACGAGCAGTACTTC.

This clonotype showed up just a few times. This chain joins TRBV9 and TRBJ2-2; no clear D. CDR1 is SGDLS, CDR2 YYNGEE, per germline. This CDR3 spans 13 amino acids. With 2 bases removed from V and 7 bases from J, the gap between germline ends came to 9 bases. The CDR3 sequence: CASSVVDYGELFF. The CDR3 DNA follows: TGTGCCAGCAGCGTCGTAGATTACGGGGAGCTGTTTTTT.

The chain is built from TRBV6-5 and TRBJ1-1, with D perhaps matching TRBD1 (6 bases). The CDR3 runs 15 residues. Per the germline V gene, CDR1 is MNHEY and CDR2 is SVGAGI. The V end was cut by 7 bases, the J end by 7 bases, with 22 bases between. The chain's CDR3 is CASTRSHVLDSEAFF. Here the CDR3 DNA reads TGTGCCAGCACCCGAAGTCATGTACTGGACAGTGAAGCTTTCTTT.

The rearrangement joins TRBV5-5 to TRBJ1-2, with 7 bases lining up with TRBD1. The CDR3 totals 13 residues. The germline V gene has CDR1 SGHKS and CDR2 YYEKEE (reference sequence). Trimming at V came to 0 bases and at J to 10 bases, leaving 6 bases not matched to a gene. CDR3 loop: CASSLGTGVFYTF. The CDR3 DNA reads TGTGCCAGCAGCTTGGGGACAGGTGTCTTCTACACCTTC.

The chain employs TRBV12-3 or TRBV12-4 and TRBJ2-7, with 7 bases identical to TRBD1. The CDR3 consists of 15 residues. V shed 2 bases, J shed 2 bases, and the junction held 6 bases outside the gene matches. The CDR3 DNA sequence: TGTGCCAGCAGTTTAATGATCCAGGGGGCCTACGAGCAGTACTTC. Amino acid sequence: CASSLMIQGAYEQYF.

The chain links TRBV7-9 to TRBJ2-5, with a tentative D call TRBD1 (5 bases). Trimming cost V 5 bases and J 2 bases, with 12 bases left between them. Germline loops: CDR1 SEHNR, CDR2 FQNEAQ (reference sequence). The CDR3 is made up of 14 amino acids. CDR3 loop: CASSLLTEQETQYF. The CDR3 DNA follows: TGTGCCAGCAGCCTTCTGACAGAGCAAGAGACCCAGTACTTC.

This clonotype was detected many times. The chain combines TRBV19 with TRBJ1-1, with D tentatively TRBD1 (6 bases). The CDR3 extends over 12 amino acids. From germline, CDR1 is LNHDA and CDR2 SQIVND (reference sequence). V lost 10 bases and J lost 4, with 13 bases in between. The CDR3 protein is CATAPGATEAFF. In DNA form, the CDR3 reads TGTGCCACCGCCCCGGGGGCCACTGAAGCTTTCTTT.